The 3 T cell receptor beta chains below come from one sample, sequenced in a study of cytomegalovirus exposure and HLA in healthy donors. The primer mix had 60 Vbeta and 13 Jbeta primers. Measured with immunoSEQ multiplex PCR; TCRdb has only the in-frame clones, and not every one. The data show around 170,000 clones, approximately 80% seen once. Sequences were obtained from PBMCs. These receptors were collected from a male donor in good health and CMV-seronegative.

The chain is built from TRBV29-1 and TRBJ1-1, with 12 bases identical to TRBD1. Trimming removed 7 bases from V and 3 bases from J; junction bases left unmatched: 3. The germline V gene encodes CDR1 SQVTM and CDR2 ANQGSEA. The CDR3 is 13 amino acids. The CDR3 DNA follows: TGCAGCGGGGACAGGGGGCGAGACACTGAAGCTTTCTTT. Translation: CSGDRGRDTEAFF.

The V gene is TRBV15, the J gene TRBJ1-5; D is perhaps TRBD1 (5 bases). Trimming took 0 bases from V and 5 from J, leaving 11 bases between them. The germline V gene encodes CDR1 LNHNV and CDR2 YYDKDF (reference sequence). The CDR3 is made up of 15 amino acids. Written as DNA, the CDR3 is TGTGCCACCAGCAGAGATCCTTCGGGGGATCAGCCCCAGCATTTT. It translates to CATSRDPSGDQPQHF.

The genes are TRBV27 and TRBJ1-1; TRBD1 matches 7 bases. Germline CDR1 and CDR2: MNHEY and SMNVEV (reference sequence). This CDR3 has 15 amino acids. V lost 5 bases and J lost 2; bases outside the gene matches: 8. The CDR3, as DNA: TGTGCCAGCAGTCGTTACGACAGGGATAACACTGAAGCTTTCTTT. Protein product: CASSRYDRDNTEAFF.